This entry lists 17 T cell receptor beta chains sequenced from one sample in a study of T cells in Graves' hyperthyroidism and ophthalmopathy. RNA transcripts yielded amplified TCR beta CDR3 regions. HTBI primers were the set used in a first-round RT-PCR of the TCR CDR3. TCRdb used MiXCR to reprocess the multiplex PCR reads, holding one entry per CDR3 protein. The profile shows fewer than 450,000 distinct CDR3 sequences, approximately 17% of them singletons. What was sequenced was blood. The receptors here all came from a man between 18 and 35 years old with Graves' ophthalmopathy.

The rearrangement joins TRBV20-1 to TRBJ2-3; 12 bases are a match to TRBD2. CDR3 length: 15 amino acids. Unmatched junction bases numbered 6, after V lost 3 bases and J lost 5 bases. The germline V gene encodes CDR1 DFQATT and CDR2 SNEGSKA (reference sequence). The CDR3 reads CSARASGGALDTQYF. The CDR3, as DNA: TGCAGTGCTAGGGCTAGCGGGGGGGCCTTAGATACGCAGTATTTT.

In its sample, this clonotype was seen many times. V is TRBV12-3 or TRBV12-4 and J is TRBJ2-3; unclear D gene. Trimming pared 3 bases from V and 6 bases from J, leaving 13 bases between. The CDR3 consists of 14 residues. CDR3 in DNA: TGTGCCAGCAGTTTCCTTAACCGGGCGGATACGCAGTATTTT. It is translated as CASSFLNRADTQYF.

This clonotype was seen many times. The chain's CDR3 is CASSQVQGYTEAFF. The CDR3 region has the DNA TGCGCCAGCAGCCAAGTACAGGGTTACACTGAAGCTTTCTTT. The genes are TRBV4-1 and TRBJ1-1; a weak D match, TRBD1 (6 bases). The CDR3 contains 14 residues. Germline CDR1 is MGHRA and CDR2 is YSYEKL. The V end lost 1 base, the J end lost 3 bases, and 9 bases lay between the germline ends.

In its sample, this clonotype was seen many times. V and J are TRBV11-1 and TRBJ2-2; 7 nucleotides match TRBD2. The trim removed 2 bases at V and 0 bases at J, leaving 3 bases unmatched. This CDR3 has 16 residues. CDR1 SGHAT and CDR2 FQDESV come from the germline V gene (reference sequence). CDR3 coding DNA: TGTGCCAGCAGCTTACGCGGGGGAGCGAACACCGGGGAGCTGTTTTTT. This gives the protein CASSLRGGANTGELFF.

Comment on this clonotype: With a much larger clone just one base away, this may be a read error. The genes are TRBV5-6 and TRBJ1-2; a possible D gene is TRBD1 (6 bases). The V gene lost 7 bases and the J gene lost 9 bases, with 16 bases spanning the gap. The CDR3 contains 12 residues. Germline V lookup: CDR1 SGHDT, CDR2 YYEEEE. DNA for the CDR3: TGTGCCAGCGGCTCGACAGGAAGACGCTACACCTTC. Its protein product is CASGSTGRRYTF.

Many counts were recorded for this clonotype. The chain carries TRBV28 and TRBJ2-7; 8 bases fit TRBD1. Trimming took 6 bases from V and 0 from J; bases not matched to a gene: 7. The CDR3 is made up of 15 amino acids. Germline V lookup: CDR1 MDHEN, CDR2 SYDVKM. CDR3 DNA sequence: TGTGCCAGCAGAACCGGGACAGGCCTCTCCTACGAGCAGTACTTC. Its protein is CASRTGTGLSYEQYF.

This clonotype was counted a few times. The V call is TRBV20-1, the J call TRBJ2-7; 10 bases line up with TRBD2. Germline V CDR1 and CDR2: DFQATT, SNEGSKA (reference sequence). V lost 3 bases and J lost 3; bases outside the gene matches: 8. The CDR3 spans 15 residues. The CDR3 sequence is CSASLLAGAHYEQYF. DNA of the CDR3: TGCAGTGCTAGTCTGCTAGCGGGGGCCCACTACGAGCAGTACTTC.

This clonotype was found a few times. This rearrangement joins TRBV4-1 to TRBJ1-2; no reliable D call. The CDR3 length is 12 residues. V lost 0 bases and J lost 1, with 0 bases in between. Germline V lookup: CDR1 MGHRA, CDR2 YSYEKL. In DNA, the CDR3 is TGCGCCAGCAGCCAAGATAACTATGGCTACACCTTC. Translating it yields CASSQDNYGYTF.

With regard to this clonotype: A much bigger clone sits one base away, suggesting this may be a read error. Since no conserved phenylalanine or tryptophan closes the CDR3, a read error is the likely cause. The chain links TRBV7-6 to TRBJ2-7; 9 bases are a match to TRBD1. CDR1 SGHVS and CDR2 FNYEAQ come from the germline V gene. The CDR3 contains 15 residues. V lost 5 bases to trimming and J lost 5 bases; unmatched junction nucleotides: 10. CDR3 sequence (DNA): TGTGCCAGCAGCCCGGACAGGGGATCTTCCGACGAGCAGTACCTC. It specifies CASSPDRGSSDEQYL.

The V and J genes are TRBV5-1 and TRBJ2-5; 11 nucleotides line up with TRBD2. CDR3 length: 15 residues. With 2 bases clipped from V and 5 bases from J, the junction kept 5 bases outside the gene matches. The germline gives CDR1 SGHRS, CDR2 YFSETQ. The CDR3 sequence: CASSFPRTSGETQYF. Here the CDR3 DNA reads TGCGCCAGCAGCTTTCCTAGGACTAGCGGGGAGACCCAGTACTTC.

This clonotype was recorded at least ten times. This chain links TRBV7-9 with TRBJ1-1; 8 bases are shared with TRBD1. The CDR3 has 14 amino acids. V shed 1 base and J 4 bases; nucleotides not matched to a gene: 2. From germline, CDR1 is SEHNR and CDR2 FQNEAQ (reference sequence). CDR3 region: CASSLEQGGTEAFF. The DNA of the CDR3 is TGTGCCAGCAGCTTAGAACAGGGGGGCACTGAAGCTTTCTTT.

V is TRBV20-1 and J is TRBJ1-5, with 9 bases fitting TRBD1. Per the germline V gene, CDR1 is DFQATT and CDR2 is SNEGSKA (reference sequence). Trimming took 1 base from V and 6 from J; bases not matched to a gene: 4. CDR3 size: 14 residues. The CDR3 DNA sequence: TGCAGTGCTAGAGCGACAGGGGGAAGTCAGCCCCAGCATTTT. Amino acids: CSARATGGSQPQHF.

This clonotype was counted many times. This sequence joins TRBV4-2 and TRBJ2-7; 7 positions match TRBD1. The ends lost 4 bases at V and 6 bases at J; junction bases unmatched: 12. CDR1 and CDR2 from the germline V gene are LGHNA and YNFKEQ. This CDR3 contains 15 residues. The CDR3, as DNA: TGTGCCAGCAGCCCGTTCGGGACAGAGGCCGCCGAGCAGTACTTC. Protein product: CASSPFGTEAAEQYF.

This clonotype was counted ten times or more. J is TRBJ1-3 and V is TRBV28; no clear D. The CDR3 has 12 residues. Germline-derived CDR1 and CDR2 are MDHEN and SYDVKM. V dropped 5 bases and J dropped 6 bases, with 8 bases sitting between them. CDR3 protein: CASSEETNTIYF. The CDR3 coding sequence is TGTGCCAGCAGTGAAGAAACAAACACCATATATTTT.

The chain has TRBV13 and TRBJ2-7; tentative D call: TRBD2 (5 bases). With 5 bases removed from V and 6 bases from J, the gap between germline ends came to 17 bases. In germline, CDR1 is PRHDT, CDR2 FYEKMQ (reference sequence). The CDR3 has 14 amino acids. The CDR3 DNA sequence: TGTGCCAGCAGCGAAATAGCGAACCCTTCCGAGCAGTACTTC. This translates into CASSEIANPSEQYF.

J is TRBJ2-5 and V is TRBV15; possible D gene TRBD2, 5 bases. CDR1 LNHNV and CDR2 YYDKDF come from the germline V gene (reference sequence). The CDR3 consists of 15 residues. The V gene lost 1 base and the J gene lost 4 bases, with 13 bases spanning the gap. As DNA, the CDR3 is TGTGCCACCAGCAGAGGAGACGGCGGGTCAGAGACCCAGTACTTC. Translation gives CATSRGDGGSETQYF.

In this sample, this clonotype turned up many times. J is TRBJ2-2 and V is TRBV28; TRBD2 matches at 11 bases. Per germline, CDR1 MDHEN and CDR2 SYDVKM. The trim removed 4 bases at V and 4 bases at J, leaving 8 bases unmatched. CDR3 length: 17 amino acids. CDR3 residues: CASSSPSGGPFTGELFF. CDR3 DNA sequence: TGTGCCAGCAGTTCTCCTAGCGGGGGGCCTTTCACCGGGGAGCTGTTTTTT.